This T cell receptor (beta chain) was documented in a study of control samples from healthy donors and cancer patients. Libraries were prepared by immunoSEQ multiplex PCR; TCRdb keeps only in-frame clonotypes and omits some of them. The record lists under 200,000 clones, of which the ten most abundant hold more than 2%. The germline V gene encodes CDR1 MNHEY and CDR2 SVGEGT. V was pared by 2 bases and J by 1 base, with 14 bases between. The CDR3 is made up of 16 amino acids. The chain couples TRBV6-2 or TRBV6-3 to TRBJ1-1; D not certain. The receptor's source is a woman aged 25 to 39 in good health. Sequenced: blood. For the CDR3, the DNA is TGTGCCAGCAGTTACCGGGGAATAGCGGCGAACACTGAAGCTTTCTTT. It translates to CASSYRGIAANTEAFF.